This T cell receptor (beta chain) was obtained from a study of post-analysis software for immune sequencing data. Whole-study context: Included courses were relapsing-remitting and secondary progressive multiple sclerosis; progressive-relapsing multiple sclerosis was also included.

Whole-study findings and limits: Normalized Chao1 diversity was significantly lower in multiple sclerosis patients than in controls. About five TRBV segments appeared more often in patients than in controls, and TRBV5-6, TRBV5-1 and TRBV20-1 were among these.

Germline V lookup: CDR1 DFQATT, CDR2 SNEGSKA (reference sequence). The CDR3 loop spans 14 amino acids. With 6 bases clipped from V and 4 bases from J, the junction kept 9 bases outside the gene matches. On this clonotype itself: The antigen is not known.

Researchers reported that TCR beta cDNA libraries carried unique molecular identifiers. Researchers reported approximately 500,000 cDNA molecules coming from around 1 to 9.1 million T cells. In TCRdb, the PCR reads were re-called with MiXCR into one record per CDR3 protein. The sample shows hundreds of thousands of distinct CDR3 sequences, 36% of them seen only once. This clonotype originated in a girl aged 5 to 17 with multiple sclerosis. V is TRBV20-1 and J is TRBJ1-2; TRBD1 matches at 9 bases. The sequenced sample was blood. The CDR3 coding sequence is TGCAGTGCCTCCAGGGACAGGGAGGCCTATGGCTACACCTTC. This encodes CSASRDREAYGYTF.